A selection of T cell receptor beta chains follows, all from one sample in a study of neurological immune-mediated disorders. TCRdb reprocessed the 5' RACE reads via MiXCR and lists one record per CDR3 protein. Among more than 45,000 distinct CDR3 sequences listed, more than 3% were seen once. Sequences were obtained from PBMCs. The receptors come from a man younger than 40 with multiple sclerosis. Each CDR3 is given with its conserved first and last residue.

j_call: TRBJ1-1
v_call: TRBV5-5
cdr3_aa: CASSLEVTRASDEAFF

j_call: TRBJ1-1
v_call: TRBV2
cdr3_aa: CASSRIGGTTEAFF

j_call: TRBJ2-5
v_call: TRBV4-2
cdr3_aa: CASSLTGGRLEETQYF

j_call: TRBJ1-4
v_call: TRBV6-1
cdr3_aa: CASRTGVNEKLFF

j_call: TRBJ1-2
v_call: TRBV6-1
cdr3_aa: CASSRTGGVANYGYTF

j_call: TRBJ2-3
v_call: TRBV3-1
cdr3_aa: CASSQEASGGTDTQYF

j_call: TRBJ1-1
v_call: TRBV9
cdr3_aa: CASSPRGRTVMNTEAFF

j_call: TRBJ1-2
v_call: TRBV12-3/TRBV12-4
cdr3_aa: CASSEQGIYGYTF

j_call: TRBJ1-2
v_call: TRBV15
cdr3_aa: CATSRDLNRRRLSGYTF

j_call: TRBJ1-4
v_call: TRBV7-8
cdr3_aa: CASSLLTGSNEKLFF

j_call: TRBJ2-5
v_call: TRBV18
cdr3_aa: CASSPPRNGGETQYF

j_call: TRBJ2-2
v_call: TRBV27
cdr3_aa: CASSLTGGLNTGELFF

j_call: TRBJ2-1
v_call: TRBV24-1
cdr3_aa: CATSPGQGGNEQFF

j_call: TRBJ2-3
v_call: TRBV27
cdr3_aa: CASSLGPGGVGTQYF

j_call: TRBJ1-5
v_call: TRBV6-6
cdr3_aa: CASSYPPTGMSNQPQNF

j_call: TRBJ1-6
v_call: TRBV12-5
cdr3_aa: CASGLRSTEYSYNSPLHF

j_call: TRBJ2-1
v_call: TRBV7-2
cdr3_aa: CASSADRQGKNEQFF

j_call: TRBJ2-5
v_call: TRBV5-1
cdr3_aa: CASSPGTQETQYF